The clone carrying this TCR beta chain was seen just once. What it binds is unknown. The trim removed 3 bases at V and 7 bases at J, leaving 7 bases unmatched. Germline assignment: CDR1 WNHNN and CDR2 SYGVQD (reference sequence). This CDR3 is 14 amino acids long. The source of the sample is a study of cytomegalovirus exposure and HLA in healthy donors. The PCR ran on 60 Vbeta and 13 Jbeta primers. Repertoires were generated with immunoSEQ multiplex PCR, while TCRdb's copy carries only in-frame clones and drops some. The repertoire consists of about 200,000 clones, with approximately 85% occurring once and the leading ten covering approximately 2.5%. Study outcomes and limitations: The study put roughly 160 TCR beta chains on its list as cytomegalovirus-associated. With later analysis, a missense DCLRE1C variant became linked to TCR beta V- and J-gene trimming. Rare sequences made up most TCRs, while some public TCRs were found in many donors.

The J gene is TRBJ2-7, the V gene TRBV10-1, with 9 bases matching TRBD1. The clonotype comes from a woman in her 40s in good health and CMV-seronegative. The sequenced material came from PBMCs. The CDR3 DNA reads TGCGCCAGCAGTGAATTGGACAGGGGTGGGGAGCAGTACTTC. Translation gives CASSELDRGGEQYF.